A selection of T cell receptor beta chains follows, all from one sample in a study of T cell changes during pregnancy in multiple sclerosis. Only in-frame clones appear in the TCRdb table, and some are missing; sequencing was by immunoSEQ multiplex PCR. The sample gives tens of thousands of clones, under 95% of which show up once; 1.4% is in the top ten. The sequences come from peripheral blood, collected in the third trimester of pregnancy. These receptor sequences come from a female donor with multiple sclerosis, enrolled in a pregnancy study. Each CDR3 is given with its conserved first and last residue. Fields, in order: D gene, clone size, J gene, V gene, CDR3 DNA, CDR3 protein. The D gene is left open where the match is weak. The listing skips clone size in some rows; elsewhere it reads once, few, many or a size class.

D gene: NA
clone size: NA
J gene: TRBJ2-1
V gene: TRBV28
CDR3 DNA: TGTGCCAGCAGTAAGAGCTCCTACAATGAGCAGTTCTTC
CDR3 protein: CASSKSSYNEQFF

D gene: TRBD1
clone size: once
J gene: TRBJ2-7
V gene: TRBV7-9
CDR3 DNA: TGTGCCAGCAGCTTGTTCGTGGGACAGGGAGGCGAGCAGTACTTC
CDR3 protein: CASSLFVGQGGEQYF

D gene: NA
clone size: NA
J gene: TRBJ1-6
V gene: TRBV18
CDR3 DNA: TGTGCCAGCTCCCCCGGATACAGGGATTCACCCCTCCACTTT
CDR3 protein: CASSPGYRDSPLHF

D gene: NA
clone size: NA
J gene: TRBJ1-4
V gene: TRBV15
CDR3 DNA: TGTGCCTCCCAGGGACTGCATGAAAAACTGTTTTTT
CDR3 protein: CASQGLHEKLFF

D gene: NA
clone size: NA
J gene: TRBJ1-1
V gene: TRBV18
CDR3 DNA: TGTGCCAGCTCACCAGGAGACAGGAACACTGAAGCTTTCTTT
CDR3 protein: CASSPGDRNTEAFF

D gene: NA
clone size: NA
J gene: TRBJ2-3
V gene: TRBV19
CDR3 DNA: TGTGCCAGTAGTTCAGAGGGGACTTGGAGCACAGATACGCAGTATTTT
CDR3 protein: CASSSEGTWSTDTQYF

D gene: NA
clone size: NA
J gene: TRBJ1-1
V gene: TRBV18
CDR3 DNA: TGTGCCAGCTCACCGGAGGGCCTACAGCCGAACACTGAAGCTTTCTTT
CDR3 protein: CASSPEGLQPNTEAFF

D gene: NA
clone size: NA
J gene: TRBJ1-3
V gene: TRBV2
CDR3 DNA: TGTGCCAGCGGTCGCCCACAGGGTTTAGGAAACACCATATATTTT
CDR3 protein: CASGRPQGLGNTIYF

D gene: NA
clone size: NA
J gene: TRBJ2-7
V gene: TRBV5-1
CDR3 DNA: TGCGCCAGCAGCTGGGGGGGCGGGAGCTCCTACGAGCAGTACTTC
CDR3 protein: CASSWGGGSSYEQYF

D gene: TRBD2
clone size: NA
J gene: TRBJ2-1
V gene: TRBV7-2
CDR3 DNA: TGTGCCAGCAGCTTAATGCTAGCGGGGGCGACCTACAATGAGCAGTTCTTC
CDR3 protein: CASSLMLAGATYNEQFF

D gene: TRBD1
clone size: NA
J gene: TRBJ1-2
V gene: TRBV6-5
CDR3 DNA: TGTGCCAGCAGTTCGGACAGGGACTATGGCTACACCTTC
CDR3 protein: CASSSDRDYGYTF

D gene: NA
clone size: NA
J gene: TRBJ1-2
V gene: TRBV6-1
CDR3 DNA: TGTGCCAGCAGAGAGACAGTTAACTATGGCTACACCTTC
CDR3 protein: CASRETVNYGYTF

D gene: NA
clone size: NA
J gene: TRBJ2-3
V gene: TRBV4-3
CDR3 DNA: TGCGCCAGCAGCCCGCAGGGGCGGGTTAGCACAGATACGCAGTATTTT
CDR3 protein: CASSPQGRVSTDTQYF

D gene: NA
clone size: once
J gene: TRBJ2-3
V gene: TRBV30
CDR3 DNA: TGTGCCTGGAGTCCGGGGGTGGTCACAGATACGCAGTATTTT
CDR3 protein: CAWSPGVVTDTQYF

D gene: NA
clone size: NA
J gene: TRBJ2-7
V gene: TRBV30
CDR3 DNA: TGTGCCTGGAGTGTTTATCGATTGTCCTACGAGCAGTACTTC
CDR3 protein: CAWSVYRLSYEQYF

D gene: TRBD1
clone size: NA
J gene: TRBJ1-2
V gene: TRBV10-1
CDR3 DNA: TGCGCCAGCAGCGCGGGACAGAATAACTATGGCTACACCTTC
CDR3 protein: CASSAGQNNYGYTF

D gene: NA
clone size: NA
J gene: TRBJ2-7
V gene: TRBV5-6
CDR3 DNA: TGTGCCAGCAGCTTCCTAGGAACTTCTAGCTCCTACGAGCAGTACTTC
CDR3 protein: CASSFLGTSSSYEQYF

D gene: NA
clone size: NA
J gene: TRBJ1-2
V gene: TRBV5-6
CDR3 DNA: TGTGCCAGCAGTAACCGGACACTGCACACCTTC
CDR3 protein: CASSNRTLHTF

D gene: NA
clone size: NA
J gene: TRBJ1-1
V gene: TRBV10-3
CDR3 DNA: TGTGCCATCAGGGAAGGGGGAAACACTGAAGCTTTCTTT
CDR3 protein: CAIREGGNTEAFF

D gene: TRBD1
clone size: NA
J gene: TRBJ2-7
V gene: TRBV5-6
CDR3 DNA: TGTGCCAGCAGGGGGGACAGTTCCTACGAGCAGTACTTC
CDR3 protein: CASRGDSSYEQYF

D gene: TRBD1
clone size: once
J gene: TRBJ1-4
V gene: TRBV7-3
CDR3 DNA: TGTGCCAGCAGTGGACCCGTCAGGGGGAATGAAAAACTGTTTTTT
CDR3 protein: CASSGPVRGNEKLFF

D gene: NA
clone size: NA
J gene: TRBJ1-4
V gene: TRBV21-1
CDR3 DNA: TGTGCCAGCATCCCGGTCGGGGGGTTTAGGACTAATGAAAAACTGTTTTTT
CDR3 protein: CASIPVGGFRTNEKLFF

D gene: NA
clone size: NA
J gene: TRBJ2-7
V gene: TRBV2
CDR3 DNA: TGTGCCAGCAGTGAATGGCCGGGGGCCTACGAGCAGTACTTC
CDR3 protein: CASSEWPGAYEQYF

D gene: TRBD1
clone size: NA
J gene: TRBJ1-4
V gene: TRBV28
CDR3 DNA: TGTGCCAGCAGTTCCTCGGGACAGTATAATGAAAAACTGTTTTTT
CDR3 protein: CASSSSGQYNEKLFF

D gene: TRBD1
clone size: once
J gene: TRBJ2-2
V gene: TRBV5-6
CDR3 DNA: TGTGCCAGCAGCTTCCGGGACAGAGTTGCCGGGGAGCTGTTTTTT
CDR3 protein: CASSFRDRVAGELFF

D gene: TRBD1
clone size: NA
J gene: TRBJ1-1
V gene: TRBV29-1
CDR3 DNA: TGCAGCGTTGGGGGAACGGGGACAGGGGAGTTTCTAGGGGCTTTCTTT
CDR3 protein: CSVGGTGTGEFLGAFF

D gene: NA
clone size: NA
J gene: TRBJ2-7
V gene: TRBV5-1
CDR3 DNA: TGCGCCAGCAGCTCCCCGTCCGACGAGCAGTACTTC
CDR3 protein: CASSSPSDEQYF

D gene: NA
clone size: NA
J gene: TRBJ2-7
V gene: TRBV21-1
CDR3 DNA: TGTGCCAGCAGCAGCGGCGGGGGGCCGGTTTTGTCCTACGAGCAGTACTTC
CDR3 protein: CASSSGGGPVLSYEQYF

D gene: TRBD1
clone size: NA
J gene: TRBJ2-1
V gene: TRBV11-3
CDR3 DNA: TGTGCCAGCAGCTTAGACCTCGGACAGGGGGTGCTAGAATCCTACAATGAGCAGTTCTTC
CDR3 protein: CASSLDLGQGVLESYNEQFF

D gene: NA
clone size: NA
J gene: TRBJ1-4
V gene: TRBV2
CDR3 DNA: TGTGCCAGCACCTTGAGGGCAAACCATGCAACTAATGAAAAACTGTTTTTT
CDR3 protein: CASTLRANHATNEKLFF

D gene: NA
clone size: NA
J gene: TRBJ1-2
V gene: TRBV5-5
CDR3 DNA: TGTGCCAGCAGTAACAGCCGTACTCCCATGCCGGGCTACACCTTC
CDR3 protein: CASSNSRTPMPGYTF

D gene: NA
clone size: NA
J gene: TRBJ1-5
V gene: TRBV18
CDR3 DNA: TGTGCCAGCGGGCCGGGGTATAGGCAGCCCCAGCATTTT
CDR3 protein: CASGPGYRQPQHF

D gene: TRBD2
clone size: NA
J gene: TRBJ2-1
V gene: TRBV29-1
CDR3 DNA: TGCAGCGCGGGAGGACTAGCGTTCAACAATGAGCAGTTCTTC
CDR3 protein: CSAGGLAFNNEQFF

D gene: NA
clone size: NA
J gene: TRBJ2-2
V gene: TRBV5-4
CDR3 DNA: TGTGCCAGCAGCTCCGGAGCCGCGAACACCGGGGAGCTGTTTTTT
CDR3 protein: CASSSGAANTGELFF

D gene: NA
clone size: NA
J gene: TRBJ1-1
V gene: TRBV2
CDR3 DNA: TGTGCCAGCATTCTCTTGTCAGGGGACACTGAAGCTTTCTTT
CDR3 protein: CASILLSGDTEAFF

D gene: NA
clone size: NA
J gene: TRBJ2-2
V gene: TRBV7-2
CDR3 DNA: TGTGCCAGCAGCCTACCTTATACCGGGGAGCTGTTTTTT
CDR3 protein: CASSLPYTGELFF

D gene: NA
clone size: NA
J gene: TRBJ1-2
V gene: TRBV2
CDR3 DNA: TGTGCCAGCAGTGGGGTCGGGGTTGGGGACTATGGCTACACCTTC
CDR3 protein: CASSGVGVGDYGYTF